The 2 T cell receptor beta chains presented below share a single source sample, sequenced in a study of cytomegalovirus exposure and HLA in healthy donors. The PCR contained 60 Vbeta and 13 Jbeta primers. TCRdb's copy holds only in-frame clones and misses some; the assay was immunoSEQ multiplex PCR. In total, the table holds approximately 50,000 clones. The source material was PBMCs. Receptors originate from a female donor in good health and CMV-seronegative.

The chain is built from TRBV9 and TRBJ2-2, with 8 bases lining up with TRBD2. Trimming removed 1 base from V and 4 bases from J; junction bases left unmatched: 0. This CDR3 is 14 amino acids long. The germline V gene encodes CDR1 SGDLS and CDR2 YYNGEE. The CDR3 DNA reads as TGTGCCAGCAGCGTACTAGCGGGCACCGGGGAGCTGTTTTTT. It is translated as CASSVLAGTGELFF.

The CDR3 DNA follows: TGCGCCAGCAGCCTCCAGCCGACAGGCAATAGCGAAAAACTGTTTTTT. Translating gives CASSLQPTGNSEKLFF. The V gene is TRBV4-3, the J gene TRBJ1-4; a weak D match, TRBD1 (6 bases). The CDR3 is 16 residues long. V was shortened by 4 bases and J by 8 bases, with 20 bases between the two germline ends. Germline CDR1 reads LGHNA; CDR2 reads YSLEER.